This passage covers 7 T cell receptor beta chains from one sample sequenced in a study of cytomegalovirus exposure and HLA in healthy donors. A multiplex PCR was run with 60 Vbeta primers and 13 Jbeta primers. The repertoire was sequenced with immunoSEQ multiplex PCR; TCRdb's copy has only in-frame clones and lacks some. The table lists roughly 100,000 clones, 65% to 80% of them singletons, with over 4% in the top ten. Material for sequencing was PBMCs. The receptor source for this set is a female donor in good health and CMV-seropositive.

The chain employs TRBV27 and TRBJ1-1; weak D call: TRBD1 (5 bases). V was trimmed by 4 bases and J by 2 bases, leaving 8 bases between them. The CDR3 runs 13 residues. Germline V lookup: CDR1 MNHEY, CDR2 SMNVEV (reference sequence). CDR3 in DNA: TGTGCCAGCAGTTACAGGATTAACACTGAAGCTTTCTTT. Residues: CASSYRINTEAFF.

The chain couples TRBV2 to TRBJ2-2; D gene unclear. Germline lookup yields CDR1 SNHLY and CDR2 FYNNEI. Trimming removed 6 bases from V and 5 bases from J, with 7 bases in between. The CDR3 runs 12 residues. In DNA, the CDR3 is TGTGCCAGCAGCCTACTGACCGGGGAGCTGTTTTTT. Protein: CASSLLTGELFF.

The chain combines TRBV5-5 with TRBJ2-1; D might be TRBD2 (6 bases). Trimming took 4 bases from V and 3 from J, leaving 17 bases between them. CDR3 length equals 16 residues. Germline lookup yields CDR1 SGHKS and CDR2 YYEKEE (reference sequence). The CDR3 region is CASSRESSASYNEQFF. Here the CDR3 DNA reads TGTGCCAGCAGCCGTGAATCTAGCGCGAGCTACAATGAGCAGTTCTTC.

The rearrangement uses TRBV19 and TRBJ2-5; TRBD2 matches at 7 bases. The CDR3 extends over 13 amino acids. Germline values: CDR1 LNHDA, CDR2 SQIVND (reference sequence). V dropped 3 bases and J dropped 5; count of bases not matched to a gene: 3. This CDR3 is CASSMGGHETQYF. The CDR3 nucleotides are TGTGCCAGTAGTATGGGAGGGCATGAGACCCAGTACTTC.

J is TRBJ2-1 and V is TRBV5-1; 7 nucleotides align to TRBD2. The V gene's germline CDR1 is SGHRS and CDR2 YFSETQ. The CDR3 length is 13 residues. Trimming removed 4 bases from V and 7 bases from J; junction bases left unmatched: 5. In DNA, the CDR3 is TGCGCCAGCAGCACCAGGGAGGGGAATGAGCAGTTCTTC. Protein sequence: CASSTREGNEQFF.

The rearrangement uses TRBV7-6 and TRBJ2-3; tentatively, D is TRBD2 (5 bases). Germline CDR1 is SGHVS and CDR2 is FNYEAQ. This CDR3 comprises 16 residues. Trimming took 1 base from V and 0 from J, leaving 11 bases between them. CDR3 in DNA: TGTGCCAGCAGCTTAGTTGTGCCGGGGAGCACAGATACGCAGTATTTT. Its translation is CASSLVVPGSTDTQYF.

J is TRBJ1-2 and V is TRBV5-1; the match to TRBD1 covers 8 bases. CDR1 and CDR2 (germline): SGHRS, YFSETQ. Unmatched junction bases numbered 3, after V lost 3 bases and J lost 5 bases. This CDR3 spans 13 amino acids. DNA of the CDR3: TGCGCCAGCAGCTCGACAGGGGCGTATGGCTACACCTTC. This sequence encodes CASSSTGAYGYTF.